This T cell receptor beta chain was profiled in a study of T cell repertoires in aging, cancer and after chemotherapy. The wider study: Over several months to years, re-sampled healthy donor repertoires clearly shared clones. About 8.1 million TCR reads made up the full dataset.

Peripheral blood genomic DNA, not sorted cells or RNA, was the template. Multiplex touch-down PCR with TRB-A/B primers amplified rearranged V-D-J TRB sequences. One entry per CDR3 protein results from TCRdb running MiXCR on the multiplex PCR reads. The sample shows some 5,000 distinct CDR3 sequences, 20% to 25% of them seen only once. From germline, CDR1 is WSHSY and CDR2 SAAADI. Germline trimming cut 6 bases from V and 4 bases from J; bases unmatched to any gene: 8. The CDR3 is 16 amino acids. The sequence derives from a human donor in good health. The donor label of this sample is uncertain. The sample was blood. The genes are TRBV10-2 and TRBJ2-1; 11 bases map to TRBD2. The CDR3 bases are TGCGCCAGCAGCCTTACGCGACTAGCGGGGTACAATGAGCAGTTCTTC. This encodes CASSLTRLAGYNEQFF.